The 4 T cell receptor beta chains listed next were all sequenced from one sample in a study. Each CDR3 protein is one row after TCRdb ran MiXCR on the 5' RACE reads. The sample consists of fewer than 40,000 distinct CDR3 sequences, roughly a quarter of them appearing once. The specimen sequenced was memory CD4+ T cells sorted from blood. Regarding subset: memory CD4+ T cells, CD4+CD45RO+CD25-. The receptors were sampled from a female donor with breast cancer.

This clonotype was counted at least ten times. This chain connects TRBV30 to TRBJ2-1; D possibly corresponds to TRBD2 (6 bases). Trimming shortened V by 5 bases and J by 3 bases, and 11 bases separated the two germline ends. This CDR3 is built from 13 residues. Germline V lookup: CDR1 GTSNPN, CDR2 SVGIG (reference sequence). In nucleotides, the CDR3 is TGTGCCTGGGAGGAGGGTGGCTACAATGAGCAGTTCTTC. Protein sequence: CAWEEGGYNEQFF.

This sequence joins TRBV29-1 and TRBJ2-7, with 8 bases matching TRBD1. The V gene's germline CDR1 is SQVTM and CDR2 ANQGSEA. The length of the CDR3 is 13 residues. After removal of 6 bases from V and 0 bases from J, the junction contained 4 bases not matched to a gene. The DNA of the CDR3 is TGCAGCGTACGGGGACAGGACTCCTACGAGCAGTACTTC. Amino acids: CSVRGQDSYEQYF.

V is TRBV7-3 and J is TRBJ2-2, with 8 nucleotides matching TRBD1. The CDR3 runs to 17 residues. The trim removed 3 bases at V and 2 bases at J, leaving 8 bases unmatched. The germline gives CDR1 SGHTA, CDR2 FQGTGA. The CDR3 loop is CASSLTVGQDNTGELFF. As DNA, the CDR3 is TGTGCCAGCAGCTTGACGGTGGGACAGGACAACACCGGGGAGCTGTTTTTT.

This CDR3 is CSARDDRNEQFF. CDR3 DNA sequence: TGCAGCGCCCGGGACGACCGCAATGAGCAGTTCTTC. The chain is built from TRBV29-1 and TRBJ2-1; tentatively, D is TRBD1 or TRBD2 (5 bases each). Trimming cost V 7 bases and J 6 bases, with 13 bases left between them. This CDR3 comprises 12 residues. Germline V gene data show CDR1 as SQVTM and CDR2 as ANQGSEA.